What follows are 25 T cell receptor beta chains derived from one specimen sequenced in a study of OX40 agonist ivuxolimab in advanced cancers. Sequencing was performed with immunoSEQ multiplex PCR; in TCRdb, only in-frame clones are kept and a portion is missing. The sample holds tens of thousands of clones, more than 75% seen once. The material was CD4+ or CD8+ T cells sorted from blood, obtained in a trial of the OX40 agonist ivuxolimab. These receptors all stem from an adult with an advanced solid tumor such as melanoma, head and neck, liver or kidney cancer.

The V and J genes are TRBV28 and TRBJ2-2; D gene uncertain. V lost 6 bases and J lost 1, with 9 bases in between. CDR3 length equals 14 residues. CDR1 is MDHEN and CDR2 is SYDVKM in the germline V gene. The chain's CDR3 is CASRIGVNTGELFF. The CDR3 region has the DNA TGTGCCAGCAGGATCGGAGTGAACACCGGGGAGCTGTTTTTT.

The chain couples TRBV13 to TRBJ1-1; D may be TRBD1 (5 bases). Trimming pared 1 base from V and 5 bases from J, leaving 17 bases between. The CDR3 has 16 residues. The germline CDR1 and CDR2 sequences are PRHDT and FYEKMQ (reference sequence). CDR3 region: CASSLVPAGEGTEAFF. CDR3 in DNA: TGTGCCAGCAGCTTAGTTCCCGCGGGCGAGGGGACTGAAGCTTTCTTT.

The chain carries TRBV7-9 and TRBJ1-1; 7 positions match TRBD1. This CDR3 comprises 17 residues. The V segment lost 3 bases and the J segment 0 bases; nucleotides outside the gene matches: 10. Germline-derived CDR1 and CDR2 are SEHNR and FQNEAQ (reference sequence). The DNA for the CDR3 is TGTGCCAGCAGCTTCTCTCGACCAGGGGGAATGAACACTGAAGCTTTCTTT. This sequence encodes CASSFSRPGGMNTEAFF.

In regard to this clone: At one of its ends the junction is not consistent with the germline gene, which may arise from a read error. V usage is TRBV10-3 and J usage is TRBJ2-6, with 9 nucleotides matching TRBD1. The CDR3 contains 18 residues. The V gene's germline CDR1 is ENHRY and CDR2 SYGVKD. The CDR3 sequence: CAISESTGGPSGANVLAF. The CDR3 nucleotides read TGTGCCATCAGTGAGTCCACAGGGGGCCCCTCTGGGGCCAACGTCCTGGCTTTC.

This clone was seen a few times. CDR3 sequence (DNA): TGTGCCAGCAGTTACTCCCTGAAGGATGGCTACGAGCAGTACTTC. Protein product: CASSYSLKDGYEQYF. The chain couples TRBV6-6 to TRBJ2-7; D gene ambiguous. The germline V and J ends were trimmed by 0 bases and 3 bases, with 12 bases remaining between them. Per the germline V gene, CDR1 is MNHNY and CDR2 is SVGAGI (reference sequence). This CDR3 is 15 amino acids long.

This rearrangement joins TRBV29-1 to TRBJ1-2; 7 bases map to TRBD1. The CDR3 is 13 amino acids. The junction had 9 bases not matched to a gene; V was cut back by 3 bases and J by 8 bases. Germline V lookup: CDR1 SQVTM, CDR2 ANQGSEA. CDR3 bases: TGCAGCGTTGAGTGGGCAGGGGGGAGAGGCTACACCTTC. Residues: CSVEWAGGRGYTF.

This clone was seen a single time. CDR3 in amino acids: CASSVDTGWAEAFF. The DNA for the CDR3 is TGTGCCAGCAGTGTAGATACAGGGTGGGCTGAAGCTTTCTTT. The chain links TRBV28 to TRBJ1-1; TRBD1 is a possible D gene (6 bases). The CDR3 runs to 14 residues. Trimming took 5 bases from V and 6 from J, leaving 16 bases between them. Per the germline V gene, CDR1 is MDHEN and CDR2 is SYDVKM.

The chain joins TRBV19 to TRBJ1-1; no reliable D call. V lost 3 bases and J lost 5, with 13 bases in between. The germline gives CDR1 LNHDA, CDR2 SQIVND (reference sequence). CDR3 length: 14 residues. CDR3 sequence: CASSMNGLGTEAFF. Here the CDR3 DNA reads TGTGCCAGTAGTATGAATGGCCTGGGGACTGAAGCTTTCTTT.

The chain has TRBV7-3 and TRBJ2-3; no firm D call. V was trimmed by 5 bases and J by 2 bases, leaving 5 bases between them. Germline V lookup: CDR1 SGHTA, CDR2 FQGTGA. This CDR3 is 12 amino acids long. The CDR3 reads CASSTITDTQYF. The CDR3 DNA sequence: TGTGCCAGCAGCACAATCACAGATACGCAGTATTTT.

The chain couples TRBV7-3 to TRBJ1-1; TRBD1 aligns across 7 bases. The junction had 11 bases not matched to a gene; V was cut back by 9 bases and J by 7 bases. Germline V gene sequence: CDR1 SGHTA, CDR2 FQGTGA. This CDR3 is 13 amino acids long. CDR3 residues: CASTVRGFGEAFF. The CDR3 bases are TGTGCCAGTACGGTCAGGGGGTTCGGTGAAGCTTTCTTT.

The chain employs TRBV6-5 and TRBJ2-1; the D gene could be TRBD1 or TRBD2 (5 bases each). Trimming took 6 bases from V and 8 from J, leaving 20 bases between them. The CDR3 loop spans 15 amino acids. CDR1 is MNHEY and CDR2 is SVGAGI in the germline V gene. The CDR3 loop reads CASRPLRRGVDEQFF. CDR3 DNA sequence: TGTGCCAGCAGGCCTCTACGTAGAGGGGTTGATGAGCAGTTCTTC.

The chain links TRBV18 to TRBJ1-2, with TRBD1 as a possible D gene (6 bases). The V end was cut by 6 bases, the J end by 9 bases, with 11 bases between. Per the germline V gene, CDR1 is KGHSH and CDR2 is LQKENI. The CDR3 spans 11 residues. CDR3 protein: CASSPQGRYTF. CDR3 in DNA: TGTGCCAGCTCTCCTCAGGGGCGCTACACCTTC.

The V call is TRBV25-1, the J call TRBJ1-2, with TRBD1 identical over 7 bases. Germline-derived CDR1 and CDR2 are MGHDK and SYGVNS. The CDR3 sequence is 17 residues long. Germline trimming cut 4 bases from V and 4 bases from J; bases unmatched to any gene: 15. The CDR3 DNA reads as TGTGCCAGCAGTGCCCCTGTTAGCAGGGGGTTTTTCTATGGCTACACCTTC. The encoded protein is CASSAPVSRGFFYGYTF.

This CDR3 reads CASSLASGNEKLFF. For the CDR3, the DNA is TGTGCCAGCAGCTTAGCTTCGGGTAATGAAAAACTGTTTTTT. The chain is built from TRBV7-2 and TRBJ1-4, with no clear D. The CDR3 is made up of 14 amino acids. Germline values: CDR1 SGHTA, CDR2 FQGNSA. Trimming cost V 0 bases and J 4 bases, with 6 bases left between them.

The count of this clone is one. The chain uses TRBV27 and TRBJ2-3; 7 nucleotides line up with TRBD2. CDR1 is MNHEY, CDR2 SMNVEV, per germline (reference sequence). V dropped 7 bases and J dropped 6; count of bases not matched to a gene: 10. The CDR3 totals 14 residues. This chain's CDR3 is CASTISGRADTQYF. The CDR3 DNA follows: TGTGCCAGCACCATTAGTGGGAGGGCGGATACGCAGTATTTT.

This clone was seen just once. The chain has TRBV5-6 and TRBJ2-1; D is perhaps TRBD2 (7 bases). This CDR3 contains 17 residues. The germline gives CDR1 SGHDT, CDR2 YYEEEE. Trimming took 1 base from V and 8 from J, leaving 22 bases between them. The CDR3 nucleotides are TGTGCCAGCAGCTTGTTTTCGGGGGCGCGGGGAGGGGATGAGCAGTTCTTC. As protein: CASSLFSGARGGDEQFF.

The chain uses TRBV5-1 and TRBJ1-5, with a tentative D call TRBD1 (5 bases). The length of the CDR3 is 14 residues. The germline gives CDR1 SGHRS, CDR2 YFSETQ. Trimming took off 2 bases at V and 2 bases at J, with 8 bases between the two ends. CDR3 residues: CASSFQGGNQPQHF. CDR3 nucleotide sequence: TGCGCCAGCAGCTTCCAGGGAGGCAATCAGCCCCAGCATTTT.

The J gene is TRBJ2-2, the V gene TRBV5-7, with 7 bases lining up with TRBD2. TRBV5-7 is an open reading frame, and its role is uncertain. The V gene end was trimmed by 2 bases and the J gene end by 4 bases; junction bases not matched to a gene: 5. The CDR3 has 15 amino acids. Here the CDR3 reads CASSFDLAATGELFF. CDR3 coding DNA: TGTGCCAGCAGCTTTGACCTAGCGGCCACCGGGGAGCTGTTTTTT.

This CDR3 reads CASSFSDRGHQPQHF. CDR3 DNA sequence: TGCGCCAGCAGCTTTTCGGACAGGGGGCATCAGCCCCAGCATTTT. The chain links TRBV4-1 to TRBJ1-5; 11 nucleotides align to TRBD1. CDR3 length equals 15 residues. J lost 5 bases, V lost 5 bases, and 5 bases had no gene match. Germline CDR1 reads MGHRA; CDR2 reads YSYEKL.

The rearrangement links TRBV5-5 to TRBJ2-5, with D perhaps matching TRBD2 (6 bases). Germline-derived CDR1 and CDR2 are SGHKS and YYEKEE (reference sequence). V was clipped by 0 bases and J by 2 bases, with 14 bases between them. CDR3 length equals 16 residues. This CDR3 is CASSLGPAGRQETQYF. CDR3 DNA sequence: TGTGCCAGCAGCTTGGGCCCTGCGGGACGTCAAGAGACCCAGTACTTC.

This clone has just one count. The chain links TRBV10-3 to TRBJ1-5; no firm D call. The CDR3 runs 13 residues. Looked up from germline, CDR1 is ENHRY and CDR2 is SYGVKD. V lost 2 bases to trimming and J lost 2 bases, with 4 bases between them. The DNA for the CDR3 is TGTGCCATCAGTGAGGTAGGCAATCAGCCCCAGCATTTT. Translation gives CAISEVGNQPQHF.

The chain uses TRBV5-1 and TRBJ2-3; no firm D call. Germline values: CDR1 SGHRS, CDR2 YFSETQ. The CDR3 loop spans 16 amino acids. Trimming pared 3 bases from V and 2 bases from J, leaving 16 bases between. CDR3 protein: CASSWDGPKPTDTQYF. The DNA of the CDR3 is TGCGCCAGCAGCTGGGATGGTCCGAAGCCCACAGATACGCAGTATTTT. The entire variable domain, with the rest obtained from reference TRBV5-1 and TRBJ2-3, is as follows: KAGVTQTPRYLIKTRGQQVTLSCSPISGHRSVSWYQQTPGQGLQFLFEYFSETQRNKGNFPGRFSGRQFSNSRSEMNVSTLELGDSALYLCASSWDGPKPTDTQYFGPGTRLTVL.

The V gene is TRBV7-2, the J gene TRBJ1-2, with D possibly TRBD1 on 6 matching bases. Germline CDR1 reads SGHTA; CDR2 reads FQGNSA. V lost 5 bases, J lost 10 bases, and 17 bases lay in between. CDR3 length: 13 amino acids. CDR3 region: CASSPRTALDYTF. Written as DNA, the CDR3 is TGTGCCAGCAGCCCCCGGACAGCTTTAGACTACACCTTC.

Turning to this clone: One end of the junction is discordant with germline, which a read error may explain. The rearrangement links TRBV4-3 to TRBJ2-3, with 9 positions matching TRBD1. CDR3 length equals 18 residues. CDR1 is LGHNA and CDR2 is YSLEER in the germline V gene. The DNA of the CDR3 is TGCGCCAGCAGCCTCCAATTGCCCGGGACAGGGAGCACAGATACGCGGTATTTT. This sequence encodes CASSLQLPGTGSTDTRYF.

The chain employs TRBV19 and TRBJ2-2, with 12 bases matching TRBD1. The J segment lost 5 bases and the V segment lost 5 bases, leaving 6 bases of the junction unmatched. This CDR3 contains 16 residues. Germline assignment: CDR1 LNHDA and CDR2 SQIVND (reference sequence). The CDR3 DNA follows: TGTGCCAGTAGTCCCCGGGACAGGGGGCGAACCGGGGAGCTGTTTTTT. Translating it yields CASSPRDRGRTGELFF.